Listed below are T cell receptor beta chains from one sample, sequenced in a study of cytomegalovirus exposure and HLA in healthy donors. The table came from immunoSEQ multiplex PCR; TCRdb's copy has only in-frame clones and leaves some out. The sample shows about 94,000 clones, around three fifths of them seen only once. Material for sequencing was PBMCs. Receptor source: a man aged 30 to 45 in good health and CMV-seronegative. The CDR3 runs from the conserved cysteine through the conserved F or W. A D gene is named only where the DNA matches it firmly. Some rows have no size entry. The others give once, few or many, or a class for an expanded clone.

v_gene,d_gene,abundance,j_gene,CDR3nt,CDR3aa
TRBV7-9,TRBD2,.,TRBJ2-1,TGTTCCAGCAGCTTAGCTGGCGGGAGGGCATTTGATGAGCAGTTCTTC,CSSSLAGGRAFDEQFF
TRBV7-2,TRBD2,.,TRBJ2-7,TGTGCCAGCAGCTTAATACTAGCGGGAGTGCACGAGCAGTACTTC,CASSLILAGVHEQYF
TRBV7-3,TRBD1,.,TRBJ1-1,TGTGCCAGCAGCTTCCAAGGACAGGGTCAGACTGAAGCTTTCTTT,CASSFQGQGQTEAFF
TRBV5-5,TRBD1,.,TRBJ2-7,TGTGCCAGCAGAATAGAGGGGGCGAGCTCCTACGAGCAGTACTTC,CASRIEGASSYEQYF
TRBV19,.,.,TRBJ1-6,TGTGCCAGTAGTATTGGCCGGGTACTGAGCTCCTATAATTCACCCCTCCACTTT,CASSIGRVLSSYNSPLHF
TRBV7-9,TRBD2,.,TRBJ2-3,TGTGCCAGCAGCTTCTCCACAGCGGGAGGGCCCACCACAGATACGCAGTATTTT,CASSFSTAGGPTTDTQYF
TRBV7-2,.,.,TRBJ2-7,TGTGCCAGCAGCTTTTCCTGGACACTCTACGAGCAGTACTTC,CASSFSWTLYEQYF
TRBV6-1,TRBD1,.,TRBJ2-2,TGTGCCGGCCGACAGGGCGCCCTATCCGGGGAGCTGTTTTTT,CAGRQGALSGELFF
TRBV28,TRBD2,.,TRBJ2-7,TGTGCCAGCATGGGGCTAGCGGGAAAGTACGAGCAGTACTTC,CASMGLAGKYEQYF
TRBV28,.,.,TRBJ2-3,TGTGCCACCGGCCGGGAGTGGTTCACAGATACGCAGTATTTT,CATGREWFTDTQYF
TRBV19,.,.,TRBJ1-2,TGTGCCTACCGGACAGACTTCTATGGCTACACCTTC,CAYRTDFYGYTF
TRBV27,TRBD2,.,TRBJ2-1,TGTGCCAGCAGAACACTAGCGGGGTCGTCGAGCTCCTACAATGAGCAGTTCTTC,CASRTLAGSSSSYNEQFF
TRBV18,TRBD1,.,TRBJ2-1,TGTGCCAGCTCACCACAACAGGGGGGAAATGAGCAGTTCTTC,CASSPQQGGNEQFF
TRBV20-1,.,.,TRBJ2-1,TGCAGTGCAAACTATTATGAGCAGTTCTTC,CSANYYEQFF
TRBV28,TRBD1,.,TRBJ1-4,TGTGCCAGCACCCCTTGGAAGACAGGGGGCAAAGTAAAACTGTTTTTT,CASTPWKTGGKVKLFF
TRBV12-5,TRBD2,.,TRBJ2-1,TGTGCTAGTGGACCCCGTCTAGCGGGAGATCCCGATGAGCAGTTCTTC,CASGPRLAGDPDEQFF
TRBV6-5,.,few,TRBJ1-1,TGTGCCAGCAGTTACTCGGCGGACACTGAAGCTTTCTTT,CASSYSADTEAFF
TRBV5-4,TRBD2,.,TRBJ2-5,TGTGCCAGCAGCCTTCGACTAGCGGGGCAAGAGACCCAGTACTTC,CASSLRLAGQETQYF
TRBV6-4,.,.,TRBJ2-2,TGTGCCAGCAGTGACTCGTCAACCGGGGAGCTGTTTTTT,CASSDSSTGELFF
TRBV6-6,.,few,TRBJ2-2,TGTGCCAGCAATGAGGGCCACACCGGGGAGCTGTTTTTT,CASNEGHTGELFF
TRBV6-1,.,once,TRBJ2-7,TGTGCCAGCAGTGCAGCCCCCCTTCTGCGGGAACCATACCTCTCCTACGAGCAGTACTTC,CASSAAPLLREPYLSYEQYF
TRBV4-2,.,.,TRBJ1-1,TGTGCCAGCAGCCTCATTGGGAGGAACACTGAAGCTTTCTTT,CASSLIGRNTEAFF
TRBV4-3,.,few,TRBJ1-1,TGCGCCAGCAGCCAAGATATCGGGTTGAACACTGAAGCTTTCTTT,CASSQDIGLNTEAFF
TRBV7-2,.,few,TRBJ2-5,TGTGCCAGCAGCTTCCGGGACACGCAAGAGACCCAGTACTTC,CASSFRDTQETQYF
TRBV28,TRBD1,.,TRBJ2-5,TGTGCCAGCTCCGGGACAGGGAGAGAGACCCAGTACTTC,CASSGTGRETQYF
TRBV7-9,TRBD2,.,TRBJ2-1,TGTGCCAGCAGCCAAGCGGGACTAGCGGGAGATGAGCAGTTCTTC,CASSQAGLAGDEQFF